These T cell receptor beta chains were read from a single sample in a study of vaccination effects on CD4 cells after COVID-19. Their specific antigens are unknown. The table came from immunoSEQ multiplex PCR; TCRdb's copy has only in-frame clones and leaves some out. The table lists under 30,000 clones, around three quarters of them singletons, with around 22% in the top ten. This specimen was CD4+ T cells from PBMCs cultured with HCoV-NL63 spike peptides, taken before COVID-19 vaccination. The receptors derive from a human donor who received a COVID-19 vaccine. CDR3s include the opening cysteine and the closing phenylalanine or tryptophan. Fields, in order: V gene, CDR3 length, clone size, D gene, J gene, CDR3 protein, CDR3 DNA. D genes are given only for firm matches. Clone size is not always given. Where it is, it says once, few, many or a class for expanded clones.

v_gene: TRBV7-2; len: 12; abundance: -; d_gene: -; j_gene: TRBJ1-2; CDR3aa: CASTRGPGGYTF; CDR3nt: TGTGCCAGCACCCGCGGGCCAGGCGGCTACACCTTC
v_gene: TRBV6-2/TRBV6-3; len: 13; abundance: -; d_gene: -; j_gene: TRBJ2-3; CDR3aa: CASSYDQSVTQYF; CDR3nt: TGTGCCAGCAGTTACGATCAATCCGTTACGCAGTATTTT
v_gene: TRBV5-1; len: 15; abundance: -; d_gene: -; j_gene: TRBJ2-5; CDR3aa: CASSSGAGTQETQYF; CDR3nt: TGCGCCAGCAGCTCCGGGGCGGGGACCCAAGAGACCCAGTACTTC
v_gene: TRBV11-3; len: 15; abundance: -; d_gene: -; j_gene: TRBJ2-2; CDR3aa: CASSFRTGNTGELFF; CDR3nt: TGTGCCAGCAGCTTCAGGACGGGGAACACCGGGGAGCTGTTTTTT
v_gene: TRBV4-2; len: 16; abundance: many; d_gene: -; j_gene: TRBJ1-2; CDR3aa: CASSQDSPRAAKGYTF; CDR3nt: TGTGCCAGCAGCCAAGATTCCCCCAGGGCAGCTAAGGGCTACACCTTC
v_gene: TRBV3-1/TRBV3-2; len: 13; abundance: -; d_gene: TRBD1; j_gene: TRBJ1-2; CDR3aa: CASSQVTGGGYTF; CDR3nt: TGTGCCAGCAGCCAAGTTACAGGGGGAGGCTACACCTTC
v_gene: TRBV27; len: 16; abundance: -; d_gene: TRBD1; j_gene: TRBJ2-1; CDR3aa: CASSLLGQAYSNEQFF; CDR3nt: TGTGCCAGCAGTCTCCTGGGACAGGCGTACAGCAATGAGCAGTTCTTC
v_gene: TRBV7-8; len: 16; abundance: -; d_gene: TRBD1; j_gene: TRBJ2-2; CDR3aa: CASSPRQGSNTGELFF; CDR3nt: TGTGCCAGCAGCCCTCGACAGGGGTCGAACACCGGGGAGCTGTTTTTT
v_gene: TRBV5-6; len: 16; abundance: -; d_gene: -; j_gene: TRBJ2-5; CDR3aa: CASSLVATDSRETQYF; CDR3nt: TGTGCCAGCAGCTTGGTAGCCACGGACAGCCGGGAGACCCAGTACTTC
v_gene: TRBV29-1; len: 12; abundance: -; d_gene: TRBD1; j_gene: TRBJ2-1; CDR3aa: CSAGQGTNEQFF; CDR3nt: TGCAGCGCGGGACAGGGAACCAATGAGCAGTTCTTC
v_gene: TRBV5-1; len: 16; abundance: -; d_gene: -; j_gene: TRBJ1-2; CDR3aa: CASSPHRTQSNYGYTF; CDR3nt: TGCGCCAGCAGCCCTCATAGGACACAATCTAACTATGGCTACACCTTC
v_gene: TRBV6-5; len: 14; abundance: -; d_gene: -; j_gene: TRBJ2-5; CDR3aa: CASSNQGFGETQYF; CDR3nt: TGTGCCAGCAGTAACCAGGGTTTTGGGGAGACCCAGTACTTC
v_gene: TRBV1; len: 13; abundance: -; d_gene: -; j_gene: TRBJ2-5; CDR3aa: CTSSLPRGETQYF; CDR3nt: TGCACCAGCAGCCTACCCAGGGGGGAGACCCAGTACTTC
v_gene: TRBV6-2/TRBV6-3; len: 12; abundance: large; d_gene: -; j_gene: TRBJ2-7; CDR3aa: CASSSPPYEQYF; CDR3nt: TGTGCCAGCAGTTCCCCTCCGTACGAGCAGTACTTC
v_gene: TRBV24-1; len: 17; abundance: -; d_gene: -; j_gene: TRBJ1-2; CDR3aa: CATSDLHLGGLYYGYTF; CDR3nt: TGTGCCACCAGTGATTTGCACCTCGGTGGCCTTTACTATGGCTACACCTTC
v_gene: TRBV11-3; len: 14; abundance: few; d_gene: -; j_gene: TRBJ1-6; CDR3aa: CASSLGGNYSPLHF; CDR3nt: TGTGCCAGCAGCTTAGGGGGCAACTATTCACCCCTCCACTTT
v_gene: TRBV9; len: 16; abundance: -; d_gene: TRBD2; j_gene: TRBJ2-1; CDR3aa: CASSVAPGGGAGEQFF; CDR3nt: TGTGCCAGCAGCGTAGCTCCGGGCGGGGGGGCCGGGGAGCAGTTCTTC
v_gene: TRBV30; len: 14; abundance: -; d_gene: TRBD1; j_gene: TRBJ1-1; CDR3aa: CAWTRAGQLTEAFF; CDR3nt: TGTGCCTGGACCCGGGCGGGACAGCTTACTGAAGCTTTCTTT
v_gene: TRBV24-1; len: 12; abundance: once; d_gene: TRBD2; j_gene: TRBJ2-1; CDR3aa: CAILAGDNEQFF; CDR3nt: TGTGCCATCCTAGCGGGGGACAATGAGCAGTTCTTC
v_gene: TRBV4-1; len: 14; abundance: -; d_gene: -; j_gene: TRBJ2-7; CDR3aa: CASSTGIAYHEQYF; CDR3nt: TGCGCCAGCTCCACCGGGATAGCGTACCACGAGCAGTACTTC
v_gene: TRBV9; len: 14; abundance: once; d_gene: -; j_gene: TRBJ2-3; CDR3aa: CASSVVALGDTQYF; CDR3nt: TGTGCCAGCAGCGTAGTAGCCCTCGGGGATACGCAGTATTTT
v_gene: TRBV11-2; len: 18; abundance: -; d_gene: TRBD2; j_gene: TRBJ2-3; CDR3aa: CASSRPPGLAGLTDTQYF; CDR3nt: TGTGCCAGCAGTCGTCCCCCGGGACTAGCGGGACTCACAGATACGCAGTATTTT
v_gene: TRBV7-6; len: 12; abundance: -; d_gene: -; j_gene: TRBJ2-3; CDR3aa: CASSSVEDTQYF; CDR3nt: TGTGCCAGCAGCTCGGTGGAAGATACGCAGTATTTT
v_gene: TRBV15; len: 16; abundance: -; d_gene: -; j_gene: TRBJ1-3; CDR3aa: CATSMDFPGSGNTIYF; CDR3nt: TGTGCCACCAGCATGGACTTTCCAGGCTCTGGAAACACCATATATTTT
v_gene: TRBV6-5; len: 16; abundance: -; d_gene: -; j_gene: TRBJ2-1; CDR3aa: CASSYSGASSYNEQFF; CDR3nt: TGTGCCAGCAGTTACAGTGGTGCGAGCTCCTACAATGAGCAGTTCTTC
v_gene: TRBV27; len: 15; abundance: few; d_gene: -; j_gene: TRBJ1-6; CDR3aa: CASRQGSIINSPLHF; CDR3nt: TGTGCCAGCCGTCAGGGATCAATTATAAATTCACCCCTCCACTTT
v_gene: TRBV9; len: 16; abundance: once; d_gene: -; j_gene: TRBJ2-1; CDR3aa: CASTGLGGEAAREQFF; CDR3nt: TGTGCCAGCACGGGGCTTGGCGGGGAGGCGGCAAGAGAGCAGTTCTTC
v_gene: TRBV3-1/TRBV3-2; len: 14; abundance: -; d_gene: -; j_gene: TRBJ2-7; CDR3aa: CASSPGTILYEQYF; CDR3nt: TGTGCCAGCAGCCCCGGGACCATCCTCTACGAGCAGTACTTC
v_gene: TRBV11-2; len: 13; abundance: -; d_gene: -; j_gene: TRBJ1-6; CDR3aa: CASSLDPNSPLHF; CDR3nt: TGTGCCAGCAGCTTAGACCCTAATTCACCCCTCCACTTT
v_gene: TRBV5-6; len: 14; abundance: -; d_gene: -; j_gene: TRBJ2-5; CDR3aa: CASSYRDGQKTQYF; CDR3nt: TGTGCCAGCAGCTACCGGGACGGCCAAAAGACCCAGTACTTC
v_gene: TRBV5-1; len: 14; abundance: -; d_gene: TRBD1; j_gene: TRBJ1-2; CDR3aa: CASSSTGDNYGYTF; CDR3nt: TGCGCCAGCAGCTCCACAGGGGATAACTATGGCTACACCTTC
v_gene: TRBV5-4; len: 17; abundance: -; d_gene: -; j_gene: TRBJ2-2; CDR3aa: CASSLGGLAPNTGELFF; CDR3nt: TGTGCCAGCAGCTTGGGGGGGCTAGCGCCGAACACCGGGGAGCTGTTTTTT
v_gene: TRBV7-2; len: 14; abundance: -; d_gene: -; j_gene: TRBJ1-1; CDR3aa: CASSSNGGSTEAFF; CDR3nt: TGTGCCAGCAGCTCTAATGGGGGTTCCACTGAAGCTTTCTTT
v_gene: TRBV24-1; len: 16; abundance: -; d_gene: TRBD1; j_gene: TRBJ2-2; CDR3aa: CATSDSGTGSGGELFF; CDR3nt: TGTGCCACCAGTGATTCCGGGACAGGGTCGGGCGGGGAGCTGTTTTTT
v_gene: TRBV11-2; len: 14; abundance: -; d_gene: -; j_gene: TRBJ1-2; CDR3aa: CASSLEDRFYGYTF; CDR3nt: TGTGCCAGCAGCTTAGAAGACAGATTCTATGGCTACACCTTC
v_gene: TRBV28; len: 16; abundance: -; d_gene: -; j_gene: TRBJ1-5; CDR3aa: CASSFSENNSNQPQHF; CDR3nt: TGTGCCAGCAGTTTTTCCGAAAATAATAGCAATCAGCCCCAGCATTTT
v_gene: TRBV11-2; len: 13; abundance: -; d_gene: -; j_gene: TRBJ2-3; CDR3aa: CASSSERADTQYF; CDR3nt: TGTGCCAGCAGCTCCGAGCGCGCGGATACGCAGTATTTT
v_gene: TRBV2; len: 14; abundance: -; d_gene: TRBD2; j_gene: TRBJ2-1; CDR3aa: CASTGGGRNNEQFF; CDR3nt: TGTGCCAGCACGGGGGGGGGAAGAAACAATGAGCAGTTCTTC
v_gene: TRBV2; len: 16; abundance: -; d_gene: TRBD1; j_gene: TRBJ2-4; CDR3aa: CASSEGRQGVGNIQYF; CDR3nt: TGTGCCAGCAGCGAGGGAAGACAGGGAGTCGGAAACATTCAGTACTTC
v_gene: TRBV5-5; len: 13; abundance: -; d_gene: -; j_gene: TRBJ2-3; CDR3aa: CASSRAEADTQYF; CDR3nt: TGTGCCAGCAGCCGGGCCGAGGCAGATACGCAGTATTTT
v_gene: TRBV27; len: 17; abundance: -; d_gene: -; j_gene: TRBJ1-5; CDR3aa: CASSSRGRGYSNQPQHF; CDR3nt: TGTGCCAGCAGTTCCCGGGGCAGGGGATATAGCAATCAGCCCCAGCATTTT